These T cell receptor beta chains were read from a single sample in a study of blood T cell repertoires in COVID-19. TCRdb keeps only in-frame clones here, not all; method: immunoSEQ multiplex PCR. This table holds about 220,000 clones, 82% found once. Sequenced input: peripheral blood. These receptors were obtained from a woman in her seventies with COVID-19, enrolled during active disease. Both conserved end residues are part of each CDR3. The D gene is left open where the match is weak. The size field is filled for only some rows; it gives once, few, many or a size class.

D	V	J	size	DNA	CDR3
-	TRBV11-2	TRBJ1-6	-	TGTGCCAGCAGCCCTCAGACAGGCTTGAGCTCCTATAATTCACCCCTCCACTTT	CASSPQTGLSSYNSPLHF
TRBD2	TRBV7-2	TRBJ2-2	few	TGTGCCAGCAGCTTAGCCCGGGAGGGGATCGGGGAGCTGTTTTTT	CASSLAREGIGELFF
TRBD1	TRBV28	TRBJ1-2	-	TGTGCCAGCAGTTACGACAGGGGATCCTATGGCTACACCTTC	CASSYDRGSYGYTF
TRBD1	TRBV28	TRBJ1-6	-	TGTGCCAGCAGTGTGGACAGGGGGAACGTTTCACCCCTCCACTTT	CASSVDRGNVSPLHF
-	TRBV5-4	TRBJ1-6	-	TGTGCCAGCAGCTTGGAACGGGGGTTTAATTCACCCCTCCACTTT	CASSLERGFNSPLHF
-	TRBV5-1	TRBJ1-1	-	TGCGCCAGCAGCTTGGGGCAGGTTTATCTGAACACTGAAGCTTTCTTT	CASSLGQVYLNTEAFF
-	TRBV5-1	TRBJ2-5	-	TGCGCCAGCAGCTTCCGGGGTACCGAGGAGACCCAGTACTTC	CASSFRGTEETQYF
TRBD2	TRBV19	TRBJ2-1	-	TGTGCCAGTTCGGCGGGAAGCGGGAGGGCCTTCAATGAGCAGTTCTTC	CASSAGSGRAFNEQFF
-	TRBV4-3	TRBJ2-1	-	TGCGCCAGCAGCCAAGATGAGGGATCGCGGTTCTTC	CASSQDEGSRFF
-	TRBV7-2	TRBJ1-1	-	TGTGCCAGCAGCTTAGCCGGACAGAAAAACCTTGAAGCTTTCTTT	CASSLAGQKNLEAFF
-	TRBV27	TRBJ1-1	once	TGTGCCAGCAGTTTTATGGGGGGAGCTTTCTTT	CASSFMGGAFF
TRBD2	TRBV24-1	TRBJ2-3	-	TGTGCCACCTCTAGCGGGAGCTCAGATACGCAGTATTTT	CATSSGSSDTQYF
TRBD2	TRBV9	TRBJ2-1	-	TGTGCCAGCAGCGTAGCTGGGCGGGAGGGGAGCTCCTACAATGAGCAGTTCTTC	CASSVAGREGSSYNEQFF
-	TRBV5-6	TRBJ2-2	-	TGTGCCAGCAGCTTTCTAGGAGGGCCGAGAAACACCGGGGAGCTGTTTTTT	CASSFLGGPRNTGELFF
TRBD1	TRBV19	TRBJ1-5	-	TGTGCCAGTATAGCCCGGGGACAGGGTAATCAGCCCCAGCATTTT	CASIARGQGNQPQHF
TRBD1	TRBV11-3	TRBJ2-7	-	TGTGCCAGCAGCTCAGGGGACAGGGCGTCTGTCGACGAGCAGTACTTC	CASSSGDRASVDEQYF
TRBD1	TRBV5-1	TRBJ2-7	once	TGCGCCAGCAGCTTCGGCGCAGGGGGCGCGTCCTACGAGCAGTACTTC	CASSFGAGGASYEQYF
-	TRBV5-4	TRBJ1-4	-	TGTGCCAGCAGCGAAGGGGGTACTAATGAAAAACTGTTTTTT	CASSEGGTNEKLFF
-	TRBV11-3	TRBJ2-1	-	TGTGCCAGCTCTACTTCCTACAATGAGCAGTTCTTC	CASSTSYNEQFF
TRBD2	TRBV19	TRBJ2-7	-	TGTGCCAGTAGCGAGGGACTAGCGGTCGAATACGAGCAGTACTTC	CASSEGLAVEYEQYF
-	TRBV2	TRBJ1-1	-	TGTGCCAGCAGTGAAATACAAGTGAACACTGAAGCTTTCTTT	CASSEIQVNTEAFF
-	TRBV12-3/TRBV12-4	TRBJ2-5	-	TGTGCCAGTTCCTCCGAGGAGACCCAGTACTTC	CASSSEETQYF
-	TRBV12-3/TRBV12-4	TRBJ1-1	-	TGTGCCAGCAGTTTTGGCGGCCCCACTGAAGCTTTCTTT	CASSFGGPTEAFF
-	TRBV27	TRBJ1-6	-	TGTGCCAGCAGTTTACGGCAGGGCCAGGGTTCACCCCTCCACTTT	CASSLRQGQGSPLHF
-	TRBV15	TRBJ1-3	-	TGTGCCACCAGCAGAGACGGGAGGTCTGGAAACACCATATATTTT	CATSRDGRSGNTIYF
TRBD1	TRBV18	TRBJ1-3	-	TGTGCCAGCTCACCCGCCGAGACAGGGTGGGGAAACACCATATATTTT	CASSPAETGWGNTIYF
TRBD1	TRBV5-4	TRBJ2-1	-	TGTGCCAGCAGCCTTGGGGTCAGGGGGCCAGGTTACAATGAGCAGTTCTTC	CASSLGVRGPGYNEQFF
TRBD2	TRBV6-2/TRBV6-3	TRBJ2-7	-	TGTGCCAGCAGTTACCCTTCCGGGACTAGCGGCTACGAGCAGTACTTC	CASSYPSGTSGYEQYF
TRBD2	TRBV6-5	TRBJ2-5	-	TGTGCCAGTGGACTAGCGGGAATTGTCCAGTACTTC	CASGLAGIVQYF
TRBD1	TRBV5-4	TRBJ1-1	-	TGTGCCAGCAGTTCAACAGGGGGTTACACTGAAGCTTTCTTT	CASSSTGGYTEAFF
TRBD1	TRBV19	TRBJ1-1	-	TGTGCCAGTAGTATCGTCGGACAGGTACCTCAGAACACTGAAGCTTTCTTT	CASSIVGQVPQNTEAFF
TRBD2	TRBV28	TRBJ2-2	-	TGTGCCAGCAGTTCTCGACAGGGACTAGCGCGGTTTACCGGGGAGCTGTTTTTT	CASSSRQGLARFTGELFF
TRBD1	TRBV12-5	TRBJ2-1	-	TGTGCTAGTGGGTCATCAGGGGGCGAGCGGCAGTTCTTC	CASGSSGGERQFF
TRBD1	TRBV11-3	TRBJ1-1	-	TGTGCCAGCAGCGCCGGGACAGATGAAGCTTTCTTT	CASSAGTDEAFF
TRBD2	TRBV9	TRBJ2-7	-	TGTGCCAGCAGCGCTACGTTAGCGGGTTACGAGCAGTACTTC	CASSATLAGYEQYF
-	TRBV5-1	TRBJ1-1	-	TGCGCCAGCAGCTTGAACAGCCTTAACACTGAAGCTTTCTTT	CASSLNSLNTEAFF
TRBD1	TRBV19	TRBJ2-3	-	TGTGCCAGTAGTGTCGGGACAGCGCGGGCAGATACGCAGTATTTT	CASSVGTARADTQYF
-	TRBV7-9	TRBJ1-1	-	TGTGCCAGCAGCTTCTTGGGCAGGGCGGGGACTGAAGCTTTCTTT	CASSFLGRAGTEAFF
-	TRBV4-3	TRBJ2-3	-	TGCGCCAGCAGCCAAGAAGATCAGCGGGCTTCCACAGATACGCAGTATTTT	CASSQEDQRASTDTQYF
TRBD1	TRBV2	TRBJ2-7	-	TGTGCCAGCCAAGACAGGGCTGTCTACGAGCAGTACTTC	CASQDRAVYEQYF
TRBD1	TRBV7-9	TRBJ2-3	-	TGTGCCAGCAGGGGAGGGACAGGGCCCACAGATACGCAGTATTTT	CASRGGTGPTDTQYF
-	TRBV3-1/TRBV3-2	TRBJ2-7	few	TGTGCCAGCAGCCTCCAGTACGAGCAGTACTTC	CASSLQYEQYF
-	TRBV3-1/TRBV3-2	TRBJ1-4	-	TGTGCCAGCAGCCAACAGGGGACTAATGAAAAACTGTTTTTT	CASSQQGTNEKLFF
TRBD2	TRBV4-3	TRBJ2-1	-	TGCGCCAGCAGCCCGGAGCGGGGCGATTACAATGAGCAGTTCTTC	CASSPERGDYNEQFF
TRBD1	TRBV6-1	TRBJ2-1	-	TGTGCCAGCAGTGCACAGGGGGTCAGGGATGAGCAGTTCTTC	CASSAQGVRDEQFF
TRBD1	TRBV14	TRBJ1-2	-	TGTGCCAAACCGGGACAGGGCCCCTATGGCTACACCTTC	CAKPGQGPYGYTF
-	TRBV5-1	TRBJ2-4	many	TGCGCCAGCAGCTGGACAGAAGCAAAAAACATTCAGTACTTC	CASSWTEAKNIQYF
TRBD1	TRBV19	TRBJ2-2	-	TGTGCCAGTAGTATTACAGGGGTCGCCGGGGAGCTGTTTTTT	CASSITGVAGELFF
-	TRBV30	TRBJ2-7	few	TGTGCCTGGACAGGAAGTAAAGAGCAGTACTTC	CAWTGSKEQYF
-	TRBV7-6	TRBJ2-3	-	TGTGCCAGCAGTTCTTCTCCCCTATCTAGCACAGATACGCAGTATTTT	CASSSSPLSSTDTQYF